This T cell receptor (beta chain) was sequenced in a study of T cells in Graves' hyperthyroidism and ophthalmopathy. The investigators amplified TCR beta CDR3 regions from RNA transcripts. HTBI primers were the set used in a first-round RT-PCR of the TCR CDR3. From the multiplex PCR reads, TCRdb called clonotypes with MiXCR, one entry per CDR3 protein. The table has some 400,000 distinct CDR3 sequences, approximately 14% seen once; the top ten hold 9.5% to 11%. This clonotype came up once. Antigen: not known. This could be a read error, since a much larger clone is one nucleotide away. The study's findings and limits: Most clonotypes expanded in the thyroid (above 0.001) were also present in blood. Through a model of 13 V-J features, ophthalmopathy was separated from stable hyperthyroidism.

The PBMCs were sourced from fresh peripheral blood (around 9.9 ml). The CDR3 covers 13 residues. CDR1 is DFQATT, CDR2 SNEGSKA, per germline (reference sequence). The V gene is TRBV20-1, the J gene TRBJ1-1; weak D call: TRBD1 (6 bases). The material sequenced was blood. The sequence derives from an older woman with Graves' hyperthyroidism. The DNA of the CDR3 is TGCAGTGCTAGGTCAGGGGTGAACACTGAAGCTCTCTTT. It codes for CSARSGVNTEALF.